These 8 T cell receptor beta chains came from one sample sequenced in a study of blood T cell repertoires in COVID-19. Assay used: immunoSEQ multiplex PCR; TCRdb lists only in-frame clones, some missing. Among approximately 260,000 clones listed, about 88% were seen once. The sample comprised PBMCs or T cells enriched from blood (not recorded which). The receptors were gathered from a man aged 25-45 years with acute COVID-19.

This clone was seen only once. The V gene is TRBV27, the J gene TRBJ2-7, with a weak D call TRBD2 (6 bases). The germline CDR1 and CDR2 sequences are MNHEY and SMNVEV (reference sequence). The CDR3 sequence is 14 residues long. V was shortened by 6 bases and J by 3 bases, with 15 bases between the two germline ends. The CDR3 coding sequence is TGTGCCAGCAGAGCGGGTTTACCCTTCTACGAGCAGTACGTC. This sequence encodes CASRAGLPFYEQYV.

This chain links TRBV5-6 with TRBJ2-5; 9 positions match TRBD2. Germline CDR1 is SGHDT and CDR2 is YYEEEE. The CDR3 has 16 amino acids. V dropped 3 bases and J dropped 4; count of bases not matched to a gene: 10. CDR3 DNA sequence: TGTGCCAGCAGCTCCCGTGGTAGCGGGGGCCCAGAGACCCAGTACTTC. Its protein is CASSSRGSGGPETQYF.

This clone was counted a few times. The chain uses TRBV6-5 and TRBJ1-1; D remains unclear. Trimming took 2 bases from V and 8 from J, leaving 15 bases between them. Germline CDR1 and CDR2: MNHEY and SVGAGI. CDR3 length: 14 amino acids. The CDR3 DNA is TGTGCCAGCAGTTACGAGGCATCTCCACTGGAAGCTTTCTTT. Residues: CASSYEASPLEAFF.

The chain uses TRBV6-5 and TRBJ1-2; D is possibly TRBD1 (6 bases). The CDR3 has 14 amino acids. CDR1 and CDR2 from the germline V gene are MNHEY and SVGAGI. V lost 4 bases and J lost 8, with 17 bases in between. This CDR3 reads CASSLVWDIRGYTF. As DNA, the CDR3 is TGTGCCAGCAGTTTAGTATGGGACATCCGGGGCTACACCTTC.

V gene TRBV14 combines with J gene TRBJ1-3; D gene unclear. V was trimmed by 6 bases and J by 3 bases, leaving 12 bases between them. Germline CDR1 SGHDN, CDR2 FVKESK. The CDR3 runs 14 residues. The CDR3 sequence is CASSPGILGNTIYF. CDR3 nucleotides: TGTGCCAGCAGTCCGGGGATCCTTGGAAACACCATATATTTT.

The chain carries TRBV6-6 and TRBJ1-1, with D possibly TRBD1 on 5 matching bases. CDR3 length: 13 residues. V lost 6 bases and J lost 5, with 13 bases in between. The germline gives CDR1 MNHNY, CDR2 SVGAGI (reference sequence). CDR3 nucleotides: TGTGCCAGCAGCGCCGGACAAATAACTGAAGCTTTCTTT. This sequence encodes CASSAGQITEAFF.

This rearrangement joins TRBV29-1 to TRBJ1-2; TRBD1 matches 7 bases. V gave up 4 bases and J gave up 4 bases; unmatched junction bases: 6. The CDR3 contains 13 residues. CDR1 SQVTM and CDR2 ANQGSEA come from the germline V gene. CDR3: CSVGGDSLYGYTF. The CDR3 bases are TGCAGCGTTGGGGGGGACAGCCTCTATGGCTACACCTTC.

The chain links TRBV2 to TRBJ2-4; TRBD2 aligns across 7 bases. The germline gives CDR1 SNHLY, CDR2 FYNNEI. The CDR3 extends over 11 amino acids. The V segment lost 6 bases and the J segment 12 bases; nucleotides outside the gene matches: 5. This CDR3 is CASRARDYQYF. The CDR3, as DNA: TGTGCCAGCAGGGCCCGGGACTATCAGTACTTC. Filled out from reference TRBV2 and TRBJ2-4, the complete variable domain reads EPEVTQTPSHQVTQMGQEVILRCVPISNHLYFYWYRQILGQKVEFLVSFYNNEISEKSEIFDDQFSVERPDGSNFTLKIRSTKLEDSAMYFCASRARDYQYFGAGTRLSVL.